Below, 29 T cell receptor beta chains from the same sample are listed, as sequenced in a study of radiotherapy plus CTLA-4 blockade in lung cancer. TCRdb keeps only in-frame clones here, not all; method: immunoSEQ multiplex PCR. The sample consists of fewer than 50,000 clones, 80% to 90% of them appearing once. The sequencing used peripheral blood, collected from a patient treated with radiotherapy plus ipilimumab. The source of these receptors is a human donor with non-small cell lung cancer whose response to radiotherapy plus ipilimumab could not be evaluated.

CDR3 bases: TGTGCCAGCAGTCCCGGCGGCTCTGGAAACACCATATATTTT. This codes for CASSPGGSGNTIYF. The chain links TRBV11-2 to TRBJ1-3; no clear D. CDR3 length: 14 amino acids. The germline gives CDR1 SGHAT, CDR2 FQNNGV. Trimming removed 6 bases at V and 0 bases at J, with 9 bases between. The full variable domain, with the rest looked up from reference TRBV11-2 and TRBJ1-3, is EAGVAQSPRYKIIEKRQSVAFWCNPISGHATLYWYQQILGQGPKLLIQFQNNGVVDDSQLPKDRFSAERLKGVDSTLKIQPAKLEDSAVYLCASSPGGSGNTIYFGEGSWLTVV.

Only one count was recorded for this clone. V usage is TRBV28 and J usage is TRBJ2-1; D remains unclear. Germline CDR1 reads MDHEN; CDR2 reads SYDVKM. Deletions cut 10 bases from V and 2 bases from J, with 9 bases between. The CDR3 sequence is 12 residues long. The CDR3 here is CAILNTYNEQFF. The CDR3 region has the DNA TGTGCCATCCTCAACACCTACAATGAGCAGTTCTTC. Variable domain in full (rest from reference TRBV28 and TRBJ2-1): DVKVTQSSRYLVKRTGEKVFLECVQDMDHENMFWYRQDPGLGLRLIYFSYDVKMKEKGDIPEGYSVSREKKERFSLILESASTNQTSMYLCAILNTYNEQFFGPGTRLTVL.

The genes are TRBV11-2 and TRBJ2-5; D gene ambiguous. TRBJ2-7 explains the end of the DNA better; the J call may be wrong. This CDR3 region has 12 residues. CDR1 and CDR2 from the germline V gene are SGHAT and FQNNGV. Written as DNA, the CDR3 is TGTGCCAGCAGCTTTAAGGAGTACGAGCAGTACTTC. Protein sequence: CASSFKEYEQYF.

The chain has TRBV7-3 and TRBJ2-1; 7 bases match TRBD2. V lost 3 bases and J lost 2; bases outside the gene matches: 7. This CDR3 contains 16 residues. Germline CDR1 reads SGHTA; CDR2 reads FQGTGA. CDR3 amino acids: CASSLAGVVTYNEQFF. CDR3 bases: TGTGCCAGCAGCTTGGCGGGAGTGGTTACCTACAATGAGCAGTTCTTC. Variable domain in full (rest from reference TRBV7-3 and TRBJ2-1): GAGVSQTPSNKVTEKGKYVELRCDPISGHTALYWYRQSLGQGPEFLIYFQGTGAADDSGLPNDRFFAVRPEGSVSTLKIQRTERGDSAVYLCASSLAGVVTYNEQFFGPGTRLTVL.

The genes are TRBV5-4 and TRBJ2-5; possible D gene TRBD2, 7 bases. CDR1 is SGHNT and CDR2 is YYREEE in the germline V gene (reference sequence). The V end lost 2 bases, the J end lost 1 base, and 12 bases lay between the germline ends. CDR3 size: 15 residues. The DNA for the CDR3 is TGTGCCAGCAGCTTTGAGGGAGGGGGCCAAGAGACCCAGTACTTC. This gives the protein CASSFEGGGQETQYF.

The chain carries TRBV19 and TRBJ2-1; maybe TRBD2 (5 bases). Trimming took off 4 bases at V and 3 bases at J, with 10 bases between the two ends. The CDR3 extends over 14 amino acids. CDR1 and CDR2 (germline): LNHDA, SQIVND (reference sequence). CDR3 nucleotide sequence: TGTGCCAGTAGTAATGTGGGAGTCTACAATGAGCAGTTCTTC. It codes for CASSNVGVYNEQFF.

The chain recombines TRBV6-5 with TRBJ2-7; 8 nucleotides agree with TRBD1. The germline V gene has CDR1 MNHEY and CDR2 SVGAGI. The CDR3 is made up of 16 amino acids. V lost 2 bases to trimming and J lost 3 bases; unmatched junction nucleotides: 9. The CDR3 spells CASSYGAAGGGYEQYF. Here the CDR3 DNA reads TGTGCCAGCAGTTACGGCGCAGCAGGGGGCGGCTACGAGCAGTACTTC.

This chain connects TRBV5-1 to TRBJ2-5, with 14 bases that match TRBD2. The CDR3 consists of 16 residues. The germline V gene has CDR1 SGHRS and CDR2 YFSETQ. V lost 4 bases to trimming and J lost 3 bases; unmatched junction nucleotides: 5. CDR3 region: CASSPATSGGEETQYF. As DNA, the CDR3 is TGCGCCAGCAGCCCGGCGACTAGCGGGGGGGAAGAGACCCAGTACTTC.

The V gene is TRBV11-2, the J gene TRBJ2-3; 10 nucleotides match TRBD2. The germline V gene encodes CDR1 SGHAT and CDR2 FQNNGV. This CDR3 is 16 amino acids long. J lost 4 bases, V lost 6 bases, and 10 bases had no gene match. The CDR3 sequence: CASSRPLAGKADTQYF. The CDR3 bases are TGTGCCAGCAGTCGACCACTAGCGGGAAAAGCAGATACGCAGTATTTT.

The J gene is TRBJ1-2, the V gene TRBV4-3; TRBD1 matches 8 bases. The CDR3 sequence is 15 residues long. V gave up 1 base and J gave up 8 bases; unmatched junction bases: 9. The germline V gene has CDR1 LGHNA and CDR2 YSLEER. In DNA form, the CDR3 reads TGCGCCAGCAGCCAAGGATACAGGGGGGTGGGAGGCTACACCTTC. Translation gives CASSQGYRGVGGYTF.

This chain uses TRBV25-1 with TRBJ1-1; D possibly corresponds to TRBD1 (5 bases). V lost 4 bases and J 4 bases, leaving 19 bases between the germline ends. The CDR3 covers 16 residues. CDR1 is MGHDK and CDR2 is SYGVNS in the germline V gene. CDR3 region: CASSAPRGGVGTEAFF. As DNA, the CDR3 is TGTGCCAGCAGTGCCCCCCGTGGGGGGGTAGGCACTGAAGCTTTCTTT.

The chain employs TRBV28 and TRBJ1-5; D call uncertain. CDR1 is MDHEN, CDR2 SYDVKM, per germline. Trimming took 3 bases from V and 7 from J, leaving 7 bases between them. This CDR3 has 12 amino acids. As DNA, the CDR3 is TGTGCCAGCAGTTTTAGCCGCCAGCCCCAGCATTTT. Its translation is CASSFSRQPQHF.

The chain joins TRBV28 to TRBJ1-2; possibly TRBD1 for D (6 bases). V lost 9 bases to trimming and J lost 1 base, with 9 bases between them. CDR3 size: 12 residues. Germline values: CDR1 MDHEN, CDR2 SYDVKM. The DNA of the CDR3 is TGTGCCAGTTGGGGGCGTAACTATGGCTACACCTTC. Protein sequence: CASWGRNYGYTF.

The chain combines TRBV6-5 with TRBJ1-5; D is undetermined. CDR3 size: 13 residues. V gave up 5 bases and J gave up 4 bases, with 9 bases separating them. Per the germline V gene, CDR1 is MNHEY and CDR2 is SVGAGI. In DNA, the CDR3 is TGTGCCAGCAGTCACGGGGAGAATCAGCCCCAGCATTTT. This translates into CASSHGENQPQHF.

This chain joins TRBV6-5 and TRBJ1-3; no clear D. Trimming took off 6 bases at V and 4 bases at J, with 13 bases between the two ends. The CDR3 consists of 14 residues. Germline V gene data show CDR1 as MNHEY and CDR2 as SVGAGI. CDR3 protein: CASREGVGGNTIYF. CDR3 in DNA: TGTGCCAGCAGGGAGGGTGTAGGAGGAAACACCATATATTTT.

The genes are TRBV28 and TRBJ2-7; D is possibly TRBD1 (6 bases). Trimming left V 2 bases short and J 0 bases short, with 8 bases between. This CDR3 is built from 14 residues. Per germline, CDR1 MDHEN and CDR2 SYDVKM. The CDR3 sequence is CASSLQGTSYEQYF. The CDR3 region has the DNA TGTGCCAGCAGTTTACAGGGGACCTCCTACGAGCAGTACTTC.

The chain uses TRBV6-1 and TRBJ2-1; D might be TRBD2 (5 bases). CDR1 MNHNS and CDR2 SASEGT come from the germline V gene. With 2 bases removed from V and 5 bases from J, the gap between germline ends came to 13 bases. The CDR3 covers 15 residues. CDR3 loop: CASSEQFGLNNEQFF. The CDR3 nucleotides read TGTGCCAGCAGTGAACAGTTCGGACTTAACAATGAGCAGTTCTTC.

The gene calls are TRBV7-2 and TRBJ2-1; 8 bases fit TRBD1. The V gene end was trimmed by 5 bases and the J gene end by 3 bases; junction bases not matched to a gene: 12. Germline assignment: CDR1 SGHTA and CDR2 FQGNSA. The CDR3 consists of 17 residues. CDR3 nucleotide sequence: TGTGCCAGCAGCCTGGGGGGCCCGGGACAGGTCTACAATGAGCAGTTCTTC. It encodes CASSLGGPGQVYNEQFF.

This clone showed up just a few times. The rearrangement joins TRBV4-1 to TRBJ1-3; possible D gene TRBD1, 6 bases. V lost 1 base and J lost 3, with 13 bases in between. Germline V CDR1 and CDR2: MGHRA, YSYEKL. This CDR3 region has 16 residues. CDR3 protein: CASSQGVGTFGNTIYF. The CDR3 DNA follows: TGCGCCAGCAGCCAAGGAGTCGGGACATTTGGAAACACCATATATTTT.

The rearrangement joins TRBV28 to TRBJ2-1; no clear D. V lost 8 bases to trimming and J lost 0 bases, with 8 bases between them. CDR1 and CDR2 (germline): MDHEN, SYDVKM. The CDR3 sequence is 13 residues long. The DNA for the CDR3 is TGTGCCAGCCGGGTAGGCTCCTACAATGAGCAGTTCTTC. It translates to CASRVGSYNEQFF.

This chain joins TRBV16 and TRBJ2-6; 8 bases line up with TRBD2. The germline V gene has CDR1 KGHSY and CDR2 FQNENV. The CDR3 is 16 residues long. V shed 4 bases and J 0 bases; nucleotides not matched to a gene: 2. The CDR3 region is CASSPGGTSGANVLTF. CDR3 nucleotides: TGTGCCAGCAGCCCGGGGGGGACCTCTGGGGCCAACGTCCTGACTTTC. The entire variable domain, with the rest obtained from reference TRBV16 and TRBJ2-6, is as follows: GEEVAQTPKHLVRGEGQKAKLYCAPIKGHSYVFWYQQVLKNEFKFLISFQNENVFDETGMPKERFSAKCLPNSPCSLEIQATKLEDSAVYFCASSPGGTSGANVLTFGAGSRLTVL.

This sequence joins TRBV28 and TRBJ2-7, with a tentative D call TRBD1 (6 bases). Trimming removed 6 bases from V and 0 bases from J, with 9 bases in between. This CDR3 has 13 residues. Germline V lookup: CDR1 MDHEN, CDR2 SYDVKM. CDR3 residues: CASRQGGSYEQYF. CDR3 nucleotide sequence: TGTGCCAGCAGACAGGGTGGCTCCTACGAGCAGTACTTC.

The chain employs TRBV2 and TRBJ2-7; TRBD1 aligns across 7 bases. J was trimmed by 7 bases and V by 1 base; bases with no gene match: 7. Germline CDR1 reads SNHLY; CDR2 reads FYNNEI. The CDR3 has 14 residues. CDR3 bases: TGTGCCAGCAGTGAAGGGACAGGATCGCGGGAGCAGTACTTC. Protein sequence: CASSEGTGSREQYF.

This chain links TRBV7-9 with TRBJ2-1, with TRBD2 matching over 7 bases. The CDR3 loop spans 15 amino acids. In germline, CDR1 is SEHNR, CDR2 FQNEAQ (reference sequence). V gave up 2 bases and J gave up 8 bases; unmatched junction bases: 9. As DNA, the CDR3 is TGTGCCAGCAGCTTACGCGGGGGAGGTGCGGATGAGCAGTTCTTC. Protein: CASSLRGGGADEQFF.

The J gene is TRBJ1-6, the V gene TRBV2; D remains ambiguous. CDR1 is SNHLY, CDR2 FYNNEI, per germline. The CDR3 consists of 14 residues. V was shortened by 4 bases and J by 5 bases, with 9 bases between the two germline ends. Here the CDR3 DNA reads TGTGCCAGCAGTGGGGTACAGAATAATTCACCCCTCCACTTT. As protein: CASSGVQNNSPLHF.

This chain joins TRBV10-3 and TRBJ1-1; 9 nucleotides agree with TRBD1. J was trimmed by 7 bases and V by 5 bases; bases with no gene match: 11. This CDR3 contains 15 residues. Germline lookup yields CDR1 ENHRY and CDR2 SYGVKD. The DNA for the CDR3 is TGTGCCATCAGTCCCCCCGGGACAGGGACGAATGAAGCTTTCTTT. Its protein is CAISPPGTGTNEAFF.

The chain couples TRBV27 to TRBJ2-3; 8 positions agree with TRBD2. Germline V gene sequence: CDR1 MNHEY, CDR2 SMNVEV (reference sequence). Germline trimming cut 1 base from V and 4 bases from J; bases unmatched to any gene: 7. The CDR3 runs 16 residues. CDR3 nucleotide sequence: TGTGCCAGCAGTTTATTGAGTAGCGGGGCCCCAGATACGCAGTATTTT. Residues: CASSLLSSGAPDTQYF.

Remarks on this clone: A read error may account for a junction end that differs from germline. V gene TRBV5-1 combines with J gene TRBJ2-3; perhaps TRBD2 as D (6 bases). The CDR3 runs to 16 residues. The germline CDR1 and CDR2 sequences are SGHRS and YFSETQ. The CDR3 DNA is TGCGCCAGCAGTTTGGGGACTCTAACACCCACAGATACGCAGTATTTT. Translation: CASSLGTLTPTDTQYF.

V and J are TRBV18 and TRBJ2-1, with 11 bases matching TRBD2. This CDR3 contains 19 residues. Losses at the gene ends were 3 bases for V and 7 bases for J; bases not matched to a gene: 17. Germline values: CDR1 KGHSH, CDR2 LQKENI. The CDR3 spells CASSPQASGRSISRNEQFF. The CDR3 DNA reads as TGTGCCAGCTCACCCCAGGCTAGCGGGAGGTCTATCTCGAGGAATGAGCAGTTCTTC.